This TCR beta chain was documented in a study of blood T cell repertoires in COVID-19. A single count supports this clone. Cohort allocation depended upon clinical history that participants reported. In the 2 weeks before study entry, exposed participants met a COVID-19 case, which was PCR-confirmed or clinician-diagnosed. This CDR3 has 14 residues. Germline assignment: CDR1 MNHNS and CDR2 SASEGT. The V end lost 3 bases, the J end lost 0 bases, and 7 bases lay between the germline ends. Original handling: The authors estimated nucleated cell counts from reference gene primer amplification. Repertoires were generated with immunoSEQ multiplex PCR, while TCRdb's copy carries only in-frame clones and drops some. V, J and clone size reflect that table, while D and trimming were determined from the DNA. The profile shows about 320,000 clones, roughly 85% of them singletons.

Sequencing input: PBMCs or T cells enriched from blood (not recorded which). The sequence came from a woman aged 25 to 39 who had been exposed to COVID-19. The chain uses TRBV6-1 and TRBJ2-3; perhaps TRBD2 as D (6 bases). CDR3 sequence: CASSDLASTDTQYF. The CDR3 DNA sequence: TGTGCCAGCAGTGACCTAGCGAGCACAGATACGCAGTATTTT.